Listed below are T cell receptor beta chains from one sample, sequenced in a study of blood T cell repertoires in COVID-19. Sequenced by immunoSEQ multiplex PCR; TCRdb stores in-frame clones only, minus some. Of approximately 240,000 clones listed, around 82% are singletons. The sequenced sample was peripheral blood. Receptor source: a woman over 75 with active or convalescent COVID-19. The CDR3 runs from the conserved cysteine through the conserved F or W. A D gene is named only where the DNA matches it firmly. Not all rows give a size; the values are once, few, many and, for expanded clones, a class.

len | j_gene | d_gene | v_gene | abundance | CDR3aa | CDR3nt
16 | TRBJ2-2 | TRBD1 | TRBV5-6 | - | CASSWGTGANTGELFF | TGTGCCAGCAGCTGGGGGACAGGGGCGAACACCGGGGAGCTGTTTTTT
17 | TRBJ2-2 | - | TRBV10-3 | once | CAISESKFSGTAGELFF | TGTGCCATCAGTGAGTCGAAATTTTCGGGTACTGCCGGGGAGCTGTTTTTT
14 | TRBJ2-1 | - | TRBV5-4 | - | CASSVGLANNEQFF | TGTGCCAGCAGCGTGGGACTCGCCAACAATGAGCAGTTCTTC
12 | TRBJ1-1 | - | TRBV7-9 | few | CASSGADTEAFF | TGTGCCAGCAGCGGCGCGGACACTGAAGCTTTCTTT
16 | TRBJ1-4 | TRBD1 | TRBV5-1 | - | CASSSLGQGLNEKLFF | TGCGCCAGCAGCTCCTTAGGACAGGGGCTTAATGAAAAACTGTTTTTT
13 | TRBJ1-5 | TRBD1 | TRBV28 | - | CATTGVNNQPQHF | TGTGCCACAACAGGGGTGAACAATCAGCCCCAGCATTTT
12 | TRBJ2-3 | - | TRBV10-1 | - | CASGLSRDTQYF | TGCGCCAGCGGACTATCTAGAGATACGCAGTATTTT
14 | TRBJ1-2 | - | TRBV28 | - | CASRVGRRAYGYTF | TGTGCCAGCAGGGTGGGCCGGCGTGCCTATGGCTACACCTTC
15 | TRBJ1-1 | - | TRBV5-4 | - | CASSSARGSGTEAFF | TGTGCCAGCAGCTCAGCCAGGGGCTCGGGCACTGAAGCTTTCTTT
14 | TRBJ2-5 | TRBD2 | TRBV9 | few | CASTTSGGAETQYF | TGTGCCAGCACAACTAGCGGGGGGGCAGAGACCCAGTACTTC
16 | TRBJ2-1 | TRBD2 | TRBV30 | - | CAWSVAVAGVTGEQFF | TGTGCCTGGAGTGTAGCCGTAGCGGGAGTTACCGGTGAGCAGTTCTTC
16 | TRBJ2-2 | - | TRBV3-1/TRBV3-2 | - | CASSPIGVRNTGELFF | TGTGCCAGCAGCCCGATAGGGGTAAGAAACACCGGGGAGCTGTTTTTT
15 | TRBJ1-5 | - | TRBV24-1 | - | CATSDSSVSNQPQHF | TGTGCCACCAGTGATTCGTCAGTTAGCAATCAGCCCCAGCATTTT
18 | TRBJ2-6 | TRBD1 | TRBV19 | - | CASSTTGTGGSGANVLTF | TGTGCCAGTAGTACGACCGGGACAGGGGGCTCTGGGGCCAACGTCCTGACTTTC
15 | TRBJ1-4 | TRBD1 | TRBV28 | once | CASSFTGGDGEKLFF | TGTGCCAGCAGTTTCACAGGGGGCGATGGTGAAAAACTGTTTTTT
13 | TRBJ2-5 | TRBD2 | TRBV6-5 | - | CASLAGRGETQYF | TGTGCCAGCCTAGCGGGGAGAGGAGAGACCCAGTACTTC
15 | TRBJ1-5 | TRBD1 | TRBV9 | - | CASILRQGGNQPQHF | TGTGCCAGCATCCTGCGACAGGGGGGGAATCAGCCCCAGCATTTT
14 | TRBJ1-3 | - | TRBV5-6 | - | CASSLGQGGDTIYF | TGTGCCAGCAGCTTGGGGCAGGGAGGGGACACCATATATTTT
20 | TRBJ2-2 | TRBD2 | TRBV2 | - | CASINSPGLAGRGITGELFF | TGTGCCAGCATTAACTCACCCGGGCTAGCGGGACGTGGCATCACCGGGGAGCTGTTTTTT
15 | TRBJ2-7 | - | TRBV5-1 | many | CASRQGQPRAYEQYF | TGCGCCAGCAGACAAGGACAGCCGCGGGCCTACGAGCAGTACTTC
12 | TRBJ1-2 | TRBD1 | TRBV7-9 | - | CASSLRQGGYTF | TGTGCCAGCAGCCTCCGACAGGGGGGCTACACCTTC
11 | TRBJ2-7 | - | TRBV7-2 | - | CASSLSQGQYF | TGTGCCAGCAGCTTATCACAGGGGCAGTACTTC
13 | TRBJ2-5 | - | TRBV14 | - | CTSSPGGGETQYF | TGTACCAGCAGCCCCGGGGGTGGCGAGACCCAGTACTTC
15 | TRBJ1-1 | TRBD1 | TRBV11-1 | - | CASSYETGVDTEAFF | TGTGCCAGCAGCTACGAAACAGGGGTGGACACTGAAGCTTTCTTT
14 | TRBJ2-7 | TRBD1 | TRBV30 | - | CACQTRQGNYEQYF | TGTGCCTGCCAAACTAGACAGGGAAACTACGAGCAGTACTTC
13 | TRBJ2-3 | TRBD2 | TRBV6-6 | - | CASSSSGRNTQYF | TGTGCCAGCAGTTCTAGCGGGAGGAATACGCAGTATTTT
15 | TRBJ1-2 | - | TRBV6-1 | - | CASSEEGHVNYGYTF | TGTGCCAGCAGTGAAGAGGGACACGTTAACTATGGCTACACCTTC
15 | TRBJ1-5 | TRBD1 | TRBV18 | - | CASSPPGQGSQPQHF | TGTGCCAGCTCACCACCGGGACAGGGATCTCAGCCCCAGCATTTT
14 | TRBJ1-2 | - | TRBV7-8 | - | CASSLGQDLYGYTF | TGTGCCAGCAGCTTAGGACAGGACCTCTATGGCTACACCTTC
16 | TRBJ1-4 | - | TRBV3-1/TRBV3-2 | - | CASSHLNQVSNEKLFF | TGTGCCAGCAGCCACCTAAATCAGGTTTCTAATGAAAAACTGTTTTTT
12 | TRBJ1-6 | TRBD1 | TRBV3-1/TRBV3-2 | - | CASTTGVSPLHF | TGTGCCAGCACCACAGGGGTCTCACCCCTCCACTTT
18 | TRBJ1-1 | - | TRBV5-1 | - | CASSLFIAGPGLDTEAFF | TGCGCCAGCAGCTTGTTTATTGCAGGGCCAGGGCTTGACACTGAAGCTTTCTTT
17 | TRBJ1-5 | - | TRBV28 | once | CASKTRGGEHSNQPQHF | TGTGCCAGCAAAACTCGTGGGGGCGAACATAGCAATCAGCCCCAGCATTTT
12 | TRBJ1-6 | - | TRBV28 | few | CATTVYNSPLHF | TGTGCCACCACAGTCTATAATTCACCCCTCCACTTT
15 | TRBJ1-1 | - | TRBV28 | - | CASSLWTGGNTEAFF | TGTGCCAGCAGTCTATGGACGGGGGGGAACACTGAAGCTTTCTTT
14 | TRBJ1-4 | - | TRBV2 | - | CASSELSGREKLFF | TGTGCCAGCAGTGAATTGTCAGGAAGGGAAAAACTGTTTTTT
16 | TRBJ2-2 | - | TRBV2 | - | CASSTGRTGSTGELFF | TGTGCCAGCAGTACCGGACGGACTGGGAGCACCGGGGAGCTGTTTTTT
21 | TRBJ2-7 | - | TRBV21-1 | - | CASSKVCLPLLTSGVGCEQYF | TGTGCCAGCAGCAAAGTCTGTCTCCCGCTGTTGACTAGCGGGGTGGGTTGCGAGCAGTACTTC